Below, 19 T cell receptor beta chains from the same sample are listed, as sequenced in a study of T cell changes during pregnancy in multiple sclerosis. TCRdb's copy holds only in-frame clones and misses some; the assay was immunoSEQ multiplex PCR. Of more than 55,000 clones in the sample, around 92% were seen once. Sequenced material: peripheral blood, taken in the third trimester of pregnancy. The receptor source for this set is a female donor in good health, enrolled as a control in a pregnancy study.

The J gene is TRBJ1-2, the V gene TRBV28; TRBD1 might be the D (5 bases). The CDR3 consists of 13 residues. Germline V gene data show CDR1 as MDHEN and CDR2 as SYDVKM. The ends were cut back, 3 bases at V and 4 bases at J, with 9 bases in the middle. The CDR3 loop is CASSLSGPYGYTF. The CDR3 DNA reads as TGTGCCAGCAGTTTGTCAGGGCCCTATGGCTACACCTTC.

The genes are TRBV2 and TRBJ2-2; D perhaps matches TRBD2 (6 bases). Trimming removed 8 bases at V and 5 bases at J, with 18 bases between. CDR1 is SNHLY, CDR2 FYNNEI, per germline. The CDR3 extends over 15 amino acids. In nucleotides, the CDR3 is TGTGCCAGCGGTTACAACGGAGGGGAAACCGGGGAGCTGTTTTTT. Protein product: CASGYNGGETGELFF.

This sequence joins TRBV19 and TRBJ2-7; D is undetermined. Germline lookup yields CDR1 LNHDA and CDR2 SQIVND (reference sequence). Between the trimmed V and J ends, which lost 8 bases and 0 bases, there was a span of 14 bases. The CDR3 runs to 14 residues. The DNA for the CDR3 is TGTGCCAGTGGAGACTTCGGAAGCTCCTACGAGCAGTACTTC. Its protein product is CASGDFGSSYEQYF.

This clone has just a few counts. The J gene is TRBJ1-1, the V gene TRBV27; tentatively, D is TRBD1 (5 bases). V was pared by 7 bases and J by 1 base, with 13 bases between. CDR3 length: 14 amino acids. In germline, CDR1 is MNHEY, CDR2 SMNVEV (reference sequence). The CDR3 sequence: CASTIGEPNTEAFF. CDR3 nucleotides: TGTGCCAGCACTATAGGGGAACCGAACACTGAAGCTTTCTTT.

The CDR3 DNA reads TGTGCCAGCAGGAAGGGGGAAACGAGCACAGATACGCAGTATTTT. It codes for CASRKGETSTDTQYF. This sequence joins TRBV6-5 and TRBJ2-3, with a possible D match to TRBD1 (6 bases). The length of the CDR3 is 15 residues. Germline CDR1 and CDR2: MNHEY and SVGAGI. V lost 6 bases and J 0 bases, leaving 13 bases between the germline ends.

V gene TRBV27 combines with J gene TRBJ2-1; TRBD2 aligns across 14 bases. Germline lookup yields CDR1 MNHEY and CDR2 SMNVEV (reference sequence). This CDR3 spans 18 amino acids. The V gene end was trimmed by 3 bases and the J gene end by 3 bases; junction bases not matched to a gene: 7. CDR3: CASSLKPGLAGDYNEQFF. The CDR3 nucleotides read TGTGCCAGCAGTTTGAAACCGGGACTAGCGGGGGACTACAATGAGCAGTTCTTC.

The chain recombines TRBV7-6 with TRBJ2-5; the match to TRBD2 covers 9 bases. Trimming cost V 5 bases and J 5 bases; bases outside gene matches: 6. Germline-derived CDR1 and CDR2 are SGHVS and FNYEAQ. This CDR3 has 14 residues. The chain's CDR3 is CASSLESGGETQYF. The CDR3, as DNA: TGTGCCAGCAGCCTTGAGAGCGGGGGGGAGACCCAGTACTTC.

The chain uses TRBV11-2 and TRBJ2-7; 7 nucleotides align to TRBD2. The V gene end was trimmed by 1 base and the J gene end by 3 bases; junction bases not matched to a gene: 6. CDR1 and CDR2 from the germline V gene are SGHAT and FQNNGV. CDR3 size: 15 residues. For the CDR3, the DNA is TGTGCCAGCAGCTTAGTGGCTAGCGGAAGCTACGAGCAGTACTTC. Translation: CASSLVASGSYEQYF. Full variable domain (outside the CDR3, taken from reference TRBV11-2 and TRBJ2-7): EAGVAQSPRYKIIEKRQSVAFWCNPISGHATLYWYQQILGQGPKLLIQFQNNGVVDDSQLPKDRFSAERLKGVDSTLKIQPAKLEDSAVYLCASSLVASGSYEQYFGPGTRLTVT.

In this sample, this clone turned up once. V and J are TRBV28 and TRBJ1-6; possible D gene TRBD1, 5 bases. Germline assignment: CDR1 MDHEN and CDR2 SYDVKM. The V end was cut by 4 bases, the J end by 10 bases, with 20 bases between. The CDR3 is 16 residues long. CDR3 DNA sequence: TGTGCCAGCAGTTCGCCTCTACGGTCACAGGTCTCACCCCTCCACTTT. It codes for CASSSPLRSQVSPLHF.

The rearrangement links TRBV15 to TRBJ1-1; 8 bases are shared with TRBD1. This CDR3 contains 15 residues. Germline V lookup: CDR1 LNHNV, CDR2 YYDKDF (reference sequence). V was clipped by 5 bases and J by 5 bases; unmatched bases: 10. CDR3 DNA sequence: TGTGCCACCAGCTTACCGGGACAGGTCCGGACTGAAGCTTTCTTT. Its protein is CATSLPGQVRTEAFF.

This chain links TRBV28 with TRBJ2-1, with 7 bases fitting TRBD1. Unmatched junction bases numbered 8, after V lost 6 bases and J lost 3 bases. This CDR3 is built from 15 residues. Per germline, CDR1 MDHEN and CDR2 SYDVKM. The CDR3 here is CASSSNRGRYNEQFF. In nucleotides, the CDR3 is TGTGCCAGCAGCAGTAACAGGGGTCGCTACAATGAGCAGTTCTTC.

The gene calls are TRBV28 and TRBJ2-7, with 9 bases that match TRBD2. CDR1 and CDR2 (germline): MDHEN, SYDVKM. Unmatched junction bases numbered 12, after V lost 6 bases and J lost 6 bases. This CDR3 is built from 15 residues. CDR3 nucleotides: TGTGCCAGCAGGTCTCTAGCGGGATCTTATGGCGAGCAGTACTTC. Protein: CASRSLAGSYGEQYF.

Comments on this clone: This sample includes further DNA sequences coding for the same CDR3. The rearrangement links TRBV2 to TRBJ2-4; TRBD1 is a possible D gene (7 bases). The CDR3 is made up of 12 amino acids. The germline V and J ends were trimmed by 3 bases and 8 bases, with 8 bases remaining between them. Looked up from germline, CDR1 is SNHLY and CDR2 is FYNNEI. Here the CDR3 reads CASSDRGDIQYF. CDR3 sequence (DNA): TGTGCCAGCAGTGACAGGGGGGACATTCAGTACTTC.

The chain recombines TRBV15 with TRBJ1-5, with TRBD1 matching over 8 bases. Looked up from germline, CDR1 is LNHNV and CDR2 is YYDKDF (reference sequence). The junction had 4 bases not matched to a gene; V was cut back by 0 bases and J by 6 bases. The CDR3 extends over 15 amino acids. The CDR3 region is CATSRDRGLVQPQHF. DNA for the CDR3: TGTGCCACCAGCAGAGACAGGGGGCTTGTTCAGCCCCAGCATTTT. Full variable domain (outside the CDR3, taken from reference TRBV15 and TRBJ1-5): DAMVIQNPRYQVTQFGKPVTLSCSQTLNHNVMYWYQQKSSQAPKLLFHYYDKDFNNEADTPDNFQSRRPNTSFCFLDIRSPGLGDTAMYLCATSRDRGLVQPQHFGDGTRLSIL.

V and J are TRBV6-1 and TRBJ2-7, with D possibly matching TRBD2 (5 bases). V was cut by 1 base and J by 4 bases, with 20 bases left in between. Germline CDR1 is MNHNS and CDR2 is SASEGT. The CDR3 has 17 amino acids. CDR3 in amino acids: CASSEGLPGPDPYEQYF. The CDR3, as DNA: TGTGCCAGCAGTGAAGGACTACCCGGGCCCGACCCGTACGAGCAGTACTTC.

This chain joins TRBV7-2 and TRBJ2-7; the D gene is possibly TRBD2 (5 bases). CDR3 length: 14 amino acids. Germline lookup yields CDR1 SGHTA and CDR2 FQGNSA. Trimming pared 5 bases from V and 9 bases from J, leaving 20 bases between. The CDR3: CASSLPTTSGGQYF. For the CDR3, the DNA is TGTGCCAGCAGCCTACCCACAACCTCTGGAGGGCAGTACTTC.

The count of this clone is one. V usage is TRBV18 and J usage is TRBJ2-2; TRBD2 might be the D (5 bases). The CDR3 length is 13 residues. Trimming stripped 4 bases from V and 7 bases from J, with 10 bases between. The germline gives CDR1 KGHSH, CDR2 LQKENI. CDR3 residues: CASSLPSGGELFF. The DNA for the CDR3 is TGTGCCAGCTCACTACCCAGCGGCGGGGAGCTGTTTTTT.

The chain couples TRBV10-3 to TRBJ2-1; no firm D call. CDR1 and CDR2 from the germline V gene are ENHRY and SYGVKD. V lost 5 bases, J lost 8 bases, and 16 bases lay in between. This CDR3 has 14 amino acids. The CDR3 loop is CAISPKLKSDEQFF. In DNA form, the CDR3 reads TGTGCCATCAGTCCTAAGTTAAAGAGCGATGAGCAGTTCTTC.

This clone was detected only a few times. The rearrangement links TRBV2 to TRBJ1-5; D might be TRBD1 (5 bases). Trimming took 4 bases from V and 1 from J, leaving 11 bases between them. The germline V gene has CDR1 SNHLY and CDR2 FYNNEI. The length of the CDR3 is 15 residues. The CDR3 sequence: CASSVTRESNQPQHF. In DNA form, the CDR3 reads TGTGCCAGCAGTGTAACCAGGGAAAGCAATCAGCCCCAGCATTTT.